This T cell receptor (beta chain) was sequenced during a study of T cell responses to AZD1222 COVID-19 vaccine. Method: immunoSEQ multiplex PCR; TCRdb's copy keeps in-frame clones and lacks some. The sample carries around 110,000 clones, 85% to 95% recorded once. Worth noting for this clone: Its target is not known.

Germline trimming cut 5 bases from V and 1 base from J; bases unmatched to any gene: 5. Per germline, CDR1 SGHAT and CDR2 FQNNGV. CDR3 length equals 16 residues. Study-wide points: Baseline seropositivity characterized only a handful of AZD1222 recipients. Mostly white British, mostly female donors; authors suggested clonal diversity may be underestimated.

V usage is TRBV11-2 and J usage is TRBJ1-5; 10 bases are shared with TRBD1. This sequence was found in an adult in good health. This material consisted of peripheral blood, taken on day 0 of AZD1222 vaccination. CDR3 amino acids: CASSPGTGESNQPQHF. The CDR3 DNA sequence: TGTGCCAGCAGCCCGGGGACAGGGGAAAGCAATCAGCCCCAGCATTTT.